The 32 T cell receptor beta chains below all came from one sample that was sequenced in a study of T cells in Graves' hyperthyroidism and ophthalmopathy. Authors of the study amplified TCR beta CDR3 regions from RNA transcripts. Researchers ran a first-round RT-PCR on the TCR CDR3 using the HTBI primer set. TCRdb reanalysed the multiplex PCR reads using MiXCR and keeps one entry per CDR3 protein. The repertoire holds a few hundred thousand distinct CDR3 sequences, 16% seen once, with around 32% in the top ten. Sequencing input: blood. Receptors were obtained from a young woman with Graves' ophthalmopathy.

The CDR3 region is CSVGGGTGETQYF. Here the CDR3 DNA reads TGCAGCGTTGGAGGGGGGACGGGGGAGACCCAGTACTTC. The V call is TRBV29-1, the J call TRBJ2-5; D tentatively fits TRBD1 or TRBD2 (6 bases each). The germline V gene encodes CDR1 SQVTM and CDR2 ANQGSEA. This CDR3 contains 13 residues. V lost 4 bases and J 5 bases, leaving 14 bases between the germline ends.

Details on this clonotype: A much larger clone lies a single base off, so this may be a read error. The chain is built from TRBV2 and TRBJ2-5, with D possibly matching TRBD1 (6 bases). From germline, CDR1 is SNHLY and CDR2 FYNNEI. Trimming cost V 5 bases and J 2 bases, with 12 bases left between them. The CDR3 contains 14 residues. CDR3 DNA sequence: TGTGCCAGCAGTCAAAGACAGGATCAAGAGACCCAGTACTTC. Its translation: CASSQRQDQETQYF.

This sequence joins TRBV6-2 or TRBV6-3 and TRBJ2-3; the D gene is possibly TRBD2 (5 bases). Per the germline V gene, CDR1 is MNHEY and CDR2 is SVGEGT. The germline V and J ends were trimmed by 5 bases and 4 bases, with 16 bases remaining between them. CDR3 length: 15 amino acids. CDR3 sequence (DNA): TGTGCCAGCAGTCTAGCTCGGGGTGGCGCAGATACGCAGTATTTT. It yields the protein CASSLARGGADTQYF.

This clonotype was counted ten times or more. The junction shows a germline mismatch at one end, possibly a read error. J is TRBJ2-7 and V is TRBV7-2; TRBD2 agrees at 7 bases. Germline V gene lookup returns CDR1 SGHTA and CDR2 FQGNSA. There are 15 residues in the CDR3. The CDR3: CASSLAGTFSYEQYF. CDR3 bases: TGTGCCAGCAGTTTAGCGGGCACCTTCTCCTACGAGCAGTACTTC.

This clonotype occurred many times. The chain's CDR3 is CASRDRFTDTQYF. CDR3 bases: TGTGCCAGCAGGGACAGATTCACAGATACGCAGTATTTT. V and J are TRBV7-8 and TRBJ2-3; tentative D call: TRBD1 (6 bases). The CDR3 is 13 amino acids. V shed 6 bases and J shed 2 bases, with 9 bases lying between them. Germline V CDR1 and CDR2: SGHVS, FQNEAQ.

The chain links TRBV12-3 or TRBV12-4 to TRBJ2-1; 9 nucleotides align to TRBD2. The length of the CDR3 is 14 residues. V shed 2 bases and J 10 bases; nucleotides not matched to a gene: 6. The CDR3 spells CASSLSAGGGEQFF. The CDR3 DNA sequence: TGTGCCAGCAGTTTAAGTGCGGGAGGGGGGGAGCAGTTCTTC.

Details on this clonotype: A much larger clone differs from this one at a single base, so this may be a read error. The rearrangement joins TRBV6-9 to TRBJ1-5; D is uncertain. The V end lost 4 bases, the J end lost 6 bases, and 10 bases lay between the germline ends. There are 13 residues in the CDR3. Germline CDR1 and CDR2: MNHGY and SVAAGI. The CDR3 DNA sequence: TGTGCCAGCAGTTCAACACCAAGTCAGCCCCAGCATTTT. Translated: CASSSTPSQPQHF.

The rearrangement uses TRBV4-2 and TRBJ2-7; 8 positions match TRBD2. There are 16 residues in the CDR3. Germline V lookup: CDR1 LGHNA, CDR2 YNFKEQ. V shed 4 bases and J 3 bases; nucleotides not matched to a gene: 11. DNA for the CDR3: TGTGCCAGCAGCCCCTCGTTCCTAGCGGGCCGCTACGAGCAGTACTTC. Protein sequence: CASSPSFLAGRYEQYF.

Of note for this clonotype: A much larger clone lies a single base off, so this may be a read error. V usage is TRBV3-1 and J usage is TRBJ2-7, with D tentatively TRBD2 (6 bases). V was shortened by 6 bases and J by 2 bases, with 11 bases between the two germline ends. Germline V lookup: CDR1 LGHDT, CDR2 YNNKEL (reference sequence). The CDR3 consists of 13 residues. The CDR3 loop is CASSSASAYEQYF. DNA of the CDR3: TGTGCCAGCAGTTCAGCTAGCGCCTACGAGCAGTACTTC.

This clonotype was observed a few times. The chain is built from TRBV10-1 and TRBJ2-1, with TRBD1 identical over 7 bases. V lost 7 bases and J lost 0; bases outside the gene matches: 6. This CDR3 has 15 amino acids. Germline lookup yields CDR1 WNHNN and CDR2 SYGVQD (reference sequence). The CDR3 nucleotides are TGCGCCAGCAACTCCCGGGACAGCTCCTACAATGAGCAGTTCTTC. Translated: CASNSRDSSYNEQFF.

This clonotype was found a few times. The chain is built from TRBV20-1 and TRBJ2-7; 11 bases are shared with TRBD2. This CDR3 is 14 amino acids long. V gave up 6 bases and J gave up 6 bases; unmatched junction bases: 10. Germline CDR1 and CDR2: DFQATT and SNEGSKA (reference sequence). The CDR3: CSAAESSGRPEQYF. Written as DNA, the CDR3 is TGCAGTGCCGCGGAGTCTAGCGGGAGGCCCGAGCAGTACTTC.

This clonotype was counted between two and nine times. The CDR3 loop is CASSLIAGGREQYF. DNA of the CDR3: TGTGCCAGCAGTTTAATAGCGGGAGGAAGAGAGCAGTACTTC. V and J are TRBV27 and TRBJ2-7, with 10 bases fitting TRBD2. Germline V gene lookup returns CDR1 MNHEY and CDR2 SMNVEV (reference sequence). The CDR3 has 14 residues. V lost 2 bases and J lost 7; bases outside the gene matches: 5.

The V and J genes are TRBV6-1 and TRBJ2-3; D is undetermined. Germline V CDR1 and CDR2: MNHNS, SASEGT. This CDR3 contains 13 residues. V gave up 2 bases and J gave up 6 bases, with 9 bases separating them. The CDR3 protein is CASSERVADTQYF. The CDR3 DNA reads TGTGCCAGCAGTGAACGGGTGGCGGATACGCAGTATTTT.

There are a few counts of this clonotype. This chain links TRBV27 with TRBJ2-3; 9 nucleotides match TRBD1. The CDR3 has 15 residues. V shed 4 bases and J 4 bases; nucleotides not matched to a gene: 6. Germline CDR1 MNHEY, CDR2 SMNVEV (reference sequence). CDR3 sequence reads: CASSSYRGLSDTQYF. CDR3 nucleotides: TGTGCCAGCAGTTCCTACAGGGGGCTCTCAGATACGCAGTATTTT.

This chain joins TRBV6-1 and TRBJ2-1; D ambiguous. This CDR3 has 14 residues. V lost 5 bases and J 7 bases, leaving 15 bases between the germline ends. Per the germline V gene, CDR1 is MNHNS and CDR2 is SASEGT. The CDR3 region is CASSSLGKPNEQFF. The DNA for the CDR3 is TGTGCCAGCAGTTCCCTCGGAAAACCGAATGAGCAGTTCTTC.

In its sample, this clonotype was seen many times. The chain couples TRBV11-2 to TRBJ2-1; 8 bases agree with TRBD2. This CDR3 region has 16 residues. The ends lost 5 bases at V and 4 bases at J; junction bases unmatched: 10. Germline CDR1 SGHAT, CDR2 FQNNGV. CDR3 sequence (DNA): TGTGCCAGCAGCGTATCGGAATTAGCGGGGTACAATGAGCAGTTCTTC. It codes for CASSVSELAGYNEQFF.

This chain uses TRBV6-9 with TRBJ2-1, with a tentative D call TRBD2 (6 bases). The CDR3 runs 15 residues. Germline CDR1 is MNHGY and CDR2 is SVAAGI. With 0 bases removed from V and 4 bases from J, the gap between germline ends came to 10 bases. DNA of the CDR3: TGTGCCAGCAGTTATTCTGACGGGGGATACAATGAGCAGTTCTTC. This gives the protein CASSYSDGGYNEQFF.

The table lists this clonotype with a few counts. The rearrangement joins TRBV6-2 or TRBV6-3 to TRBJ2-1; no reliable D call. The germline V and J ends were trimmed by 3 bases and 4 bases, with 7 bases remaining between them. The CDR3 length is 13 residues. CDR1 is MNHEY, CDR2 SVGEGT, per germline. The chain's CDR3 is CASSYFIYNEQFF. CDR3 nucleotides: TGTGCCAGCAGTTATTTCATTTACAATGAGCAGTTCTTC.

This clonotype turned up a few times. The gene calls are TRBV7-2 and TRBJ2-2; D perhaps matches TRBD2 (6 bases). Germline V lookup: CDR1 SGHTA, CDR2 FQGNSA. The CDR3 runs to 15 residues. The ends were cut back, 3 bases at V and 2 bases at J, with 10 bases in the middle. This chain's CDR3 is CASSFSGPNTGELFF. The CDR3 nucleotides are TGTGCCAGCAGCTTTAGCGGACCTAACACCGGGGAGCTGTTTTTT.

This clonotype has more than one count but fewer than ten. For the CDR3, the DNA is TGTGCCAGCAGCCAAGAGAGGGATTCACCCCTCCACTTT. It specifies CASSQERDSPLHF. V is TRBV14 and J is TRBJ1-6; D call uncertain. V was clipped by 0 bases and J by 8 bases, with 5 bases between them. The CDR3 consists of 13 residues. Germline V CDR1 and CDR2: SGHDN, FVKESK.

The table lists this clonotype with many counts. The chain is built from TRBV20-1 and TRBJ1-5, with TRBD1 matching 7 bases. The CDR3 loop spans 14 amino acids. Germline V gene lookup returns CDR1 DFQATT and CDR2 SNEGSKA (reference sequence). The junction had 9 bases not matched to a gene; V was cut back by 3 bases and J by 7 bases. The CDR3 protein is CSARVRGLEQPQHF. The CDR3 DNA follows: TGCAGTGCTAGGGTTAGGGGGCTAGAACAGCCCCAGCATTTT.

This clonotype was detected ten times or more. The rearrangement uses TRBV9 and TRBJ1-1, with 9 bases that match TRBD1. The CDR3 covers 15 residues. Germline trimming cut 0 bases from V and 1 base from J; bases unmatched to any gene: 1. CDR1 SGDLS and CDR2 YYNGEE come from the germline V gene. The CDR3 protein is CASSVGDRANTEAFF. The CDR3 nucleotides read TGTGCCAGCAGCGTAGGGGACAGGGCGAACACTGAAGCTTTCTTT.

Points on this clonotype: Given a much more abundant clone one base away, this may be a read error. The V and J genes are TRBV27 and TRBJ2-1; D is uncertain. The CDR3 length is 15 residues. CDR1 and CDR2 (germline): MNHEY, SMNVEV (reference sequence). The CDR3 loop is CASSSSPTAYNGQFF. The CDR3 DNA follows: TGTGCCAGCAGTTCATCTCCGACGGCCTACAATGGGCAGTTCTTC.

This clonotype showed up many times. The chain recombines TRBV24-1 with TRBJ2-5; either TRBD1 or TRBD2 may supply D (5 bases each). With 1 base removed from V and 3 bases from J, the gap between germline ends came to 11 bases. The CDR3 runs 15 residues. Germline values: CDR1 KGHDR, CDR2 SFDVKD. The CDR3 reads CATSDFGTEEETQYF. CDR3 nucleotides: TGTGCCACCAGTGATTTTGGGACGGAGGAAGAGACCCAGTACTTC.

The table lists this clonotype with a few counts. The chain carries TRBV27 and TRBJ1-1, with 8 bases identical to TRBD1. The V and J ends lost 2 bases and 11 bases, in that order; junction bases with no gene match: 7. From germline, CDR1 is MNHEY and CDR2 SMNVEV (reference sequence). This CDR3 spans 13 amino acids. The CDR3 loop reads CASSLSGDRRAFF. CDR3 DNA sequence: TGTGCCAGCAGTTTAAGTGGGGACAGGAGGGCTTTCTTT.

This clonotype was observed at least ten times. The rearrangement joins TRBV28 to TRBJ2-3, with a possible D match to TRBD1 (6 bases). The germline V gene encodes CDR1 MDHEN and CDR2 SYDVKM. The CDR3 runs to 12 residues. V was pared by 5 bases and J by 6 bases, with 9 bases between. CDR3 in amino acids: CASSGQFDTQYF. CDR3 sequence (DNA): TGTGCCAGCAGTGGACAGTTCGATACGCAGTATTTT.

This clonotype has more than one count but fewer than ten. This chain links TRBV7-9 with TRBJ2-7; D possibly uses TRBD1 or TRBD2 (6 bases each). CDR1 and CDR2 (germline): SEHNR, FQNEAQ (reference sequence). Trimming shortened V by 0 bases and J by 1 base, and 16 bases separated the two germline ends. The CDR3 spans 17 residues. The CDR3 reads CASSLAEGGGLSYEQYF. As DNA, the CDR3 is TGTGCCAGCAGCTTAGCCGAAGGAGGGGGTCTTTCCTACGAGCAGTACTTC.

In this sample, this clonotype turned up many times. This chain links TRBV28 with TRBJ2-1; 8 nucleotides align to TRBD1. The CDR3 has 14 amino acids. Germline V gene data show CDR1 as MDHEN and CDR2 as SYDVKM. V lost 2 bases to trimming and J lost 7 bases; unmatched junction nucleotides: 4. In nucleotides, the CDR3 is TGTGCCAGCAGTTTAGGCAGGGGGCTGAATGAGCAGTTCTTC. Its protein is CASSLGRGLNEQFF.

The V call is TRBV19, the J call TRBJ2-3, with D possibly being TRBD1 or TRBD2 (5 bases each). Germline-derived CDR1 and CDR2 are LNHDA and SQIVND (reference sequence). Trimming pared 3 bases from V and 2 bases from J, leaving 12 bases between. The CDR3 length is 15 residues. As DNA, the CDR3 is TGTGCCAGTAGTATGGGACGGAGCCTCACAGATACGCAGTATTTT. Translated: CASSMGRSLTDTQYF. Variable domain in full (rest from reference TRBV19 and TRBJ2-3): DGGITQSPKYLFRKEGQNVTLSCEQNLNHDAMYWYRQDPGQGLRLIYYSQIVNDFQKGDIAEGYSVSREKKESFPLTVTSAQKNPTAFYLCASSMGRSLTDTQYFGPGTRLTVL.

As to this clonotype: A much bigger clone sits one base away, suggesting this may be a read error. The rearrangement uses TRBV7-2 and TRBJ2-7, with TRBD2 identical over 7 bases. Trimming took 8 bases from V and 3 from J; bases not matched to a gene: 10. Germline V lookup: CDR1 SGHTA, CDR2 FQGNSA. CDR3 length: 14 amino acids. The CDR3 region is CASGYSSGDYEQYF. In nucleotides, the CDR3 is TGTGCCAGCGGCTATTCTAGCGGAGACTACGAGCAGTACTTC.

This chain uses TRBV20-1 with TRBJ1-2; TRBD1 agrees at 8 bases. This CDR3 region has 16 residues. Germline V CDR1 and CDR2: DFQATT, SNEGSKA (reference sequence). After removal of 0 bases from V and 1 base from J, the junction contained 7 bases not matched to a gene. The chain's CDR3 is CSARDPWTGHNYGYTF. In DNA, the CDR3 is TGCAGTGCTAGAGATCCCTGGACAGGGCATAACTATGGCTACACCTTC.

This clonotype has ten or more counts. V usage is TRBV12-3 or TRBV12-4 and J usage is TRBJ1-2; perhaps TRBD1 as D (6 bases). Trimming stripped 6 bases from V and 6 bases from J, with 17 bases between. The CDR3 is 14 amino acids. DNA of the CDR3: TGTGCCAGCAGCCCGACTGGGGGGCGGAATGGCTACACCTTC. This codes for CASSPTGGRNGYTF.